Listed below are T cell receptor beta chains from one sample, sequenced in a study of immunodeficiency. Generated by immunoSEQ multiplex PCR, the TCRdb table keeps only in-frame clones and is missing some. The table includes fewer than 5,000 clones, 90% to 95% detected once. Sequences were obtained from CD4+ T cells from blood. Source of these receptors: a human donor in good health. The CDR3 runs from the conserved cysteine through the conserved F or W. Fields, in order: D gene, J gene, clone size, V gene, CDR3 DNA, CDR3 protein. The D gene is left open where the match is weak. Expanded clones get a size class; other rows say once, few or many, or leave the size out.

d_call: TRBD1; j_call: TRBJ1-1; clone_size: -; v_call: TRBV5-1; cdr3_nt: TGCGCCAGCAGCTTACAGGGGGCAAGGACTGAAGCTTTCTTT; cdr3_aa: CASSLQGARTEAFF
d_call: -; j_call: TRBJ2-1; clone_size: -; v_call: TRBV5-1; cdr3_nt: TGCGCCAGCAGCTTGTCCCGGAATGAGCAGTTCTTC; cdr3_aa: CASSLSRNEQFF
d_call: TRBD1; j_call: TRBJ2-7; clone_size: -; v_call: TRBV5-8; cdr3_nt: TGTGCCAGCAGCTTACTCTTTTCGGACAGGGGCTACGAGCAGTACTTC; cdr3_aa: CASSLLFSDRGYEQYF
d_call: -; j_call: TRBJ2-6; clone_size: -; v_call: TRBV7-3; cdr3_nt: TGTGCCAGCAGCTCCCGGGCCCTCTCTGGGGCCAACGTCCTGACTTTC; cdr3_aa: CASSSRALSGANVLTF
d_call: -; j_call: TRBJ1-3; clone_size: -; v_call: TRBV21-1; cdr3_nt: TGTGCCAGCAGCAAAGCTCGGACAGCCGAATCCTCTGGAAACACCATATATTTT; cdr3_aa: CASSKARTAESSGNTIYF
d_call: TRBD2; j_call: TRBJ2-7; clone_size: -; v_call: TRBV5-1; cdr3_nt: TGCGCCAGCAGAAGCGGGGGGAATTCCTACGAGCAGTACTTC; cdr3_aa: CASRSGGNSYEQYF
d_call: -; j_call: TRBJ2-1; clone_size: -; v_call: TRBV10-2; cdr3_nt: TGCGCCAGCAGAGAGAGGGGGGGAGGCTTAACCTACAATGAGCAGTTCTTC; cdr3_aa: CASRERGGGLTYNEQFF
d_call: -; j_call: TRBJ1-2; clone_size: few; v_call: TRBV18; cdr3_nt: TGTGCCAGCTCACCGGTTGAATCCTATGGCTACACCTTC; cdr3_aa: CASSPVESYGYTF
d_call: TRBD2; j_call: TRBJ2-1; clone_size: once; v_call: TRBV4-2; cdr3_nt: TGTGCCAGCAGCCGACTAGCGGGAGTCAATGAGCAGTTCTTC; cdr3_aa: CASSRLAGVNEQFF
d_call: TRBD1; j_call: TRBJ1-5; clone_size: -; v_call: TRBV2; cdr3_nt: TGTGCCAGCCGGGACAGAACCAATCAGCCCCAGCATTTT; cdr3_aa: CASRDRTNQPQHF
d_call: -; j_call: TRBJ2-1; clone_size: -; v_call: TRBV2; cdr3_nt: TGTGCCAGCAGAAGACAGCGACACAATGAGCAGTTCTTC; cdr3_aa: CASRRQRHNEQFF
d_call: -; j_call: TRBJ2-2; clone_size: -; v_call: TRBV3-1/TRBV3-2; cdr3_nt: TGTGCCAGCAGCTGGGGGGAGAACACCGGGGAGCTGTTTTTT; cdr3_aa: CASSWGENTGELFF
d_call: -; j_call: TRBJ2-3; clone_size: -; v_call: TRBV6-5; cdr3_nt: TGTGCCAGCAGGACCATGGGCACAGATACGCAGTATTTT; cdr3_aa: CASRTMGTDTQYF
d_call: -; j_call: TRBJ2-2; clone_size: -; v_call: TRBV18; cdr3_nt: TGTGCCAGCTCACCATTAGCCAGCCGCCCCTACACCGGGGAGCTGTTTTTT; cdr3_aa: CASSPLASRPYTGELFF
d_call: TRBD2; j_call: TRBJ2-1; clone_size: -; v_call: TRBV6-5; cdr3_nt: TGTGCCAGCAGTTACCTCGGGAGGGCCGGAAATGAGCAGTTCTTC; cdr3_aa: CASSYLGRAGNEQFF
d_call: -; j_call: TRBJ2-3; clone_size: -; v_call: TRBV12-3/TRBV12-4; cdr3_nt: TGTGCCAGCAGTCAAAACAATGGAGATACGCAGTATTTT; cdr3_aa: CASSQNNGDTQYF
d_call: TRBD2; j_call: TRBJ2-1; clone_size: -; v_call: TRBV7-8; cdr3_nt: TGTGCCAGCAGACGGGGGGTAAATGAGCAGTTCTTC; cdr3_aa: CASRRGVNEQFF
d_call: -; j_call: TRBJ1-1; clone_size: -; v_call: TRBV29-1; cdr3_nt: TGCAGCGTTGACAGGGGGAACACTGAAGCTTTCTTT; cdr3_aa: CSVDRGNTEAFF
d_call: TRBD1; j_call: TRBJ2-1; clone_size: -; v_call: TRBV19; cdr3_nt: TGTGCCAGTAGCCAGGGACAGATTCCTTTCAATGAGCAGTTCTTC; cdr3_aa: CASSQGQIPFNEQFF
d_call: -; j_call: TRBJ1-3; clone_size: -; v_call: TRBV3-1/TRBV3-2; cdr3_nt: TGTGCCAGCAGCCCGACAAGAACCGGGACCTCTGGAAACACCATATATTTT; cdr3_aa: CASSPTRTGTSGNTIYF
d_call: -; j_call: TRBJ1-3; clone_size: -; v_call: TRBV28; cdr3_nt: TGTGCCAGCAGGTCTTCTGGAAACACCATATATTTT; cdr3_aa: CASRSSGNTIYF
d_call: -; j_call: TRBJ1-5; clone_size: -; v_call: TRBV5-8; cdr3_nt: TGTGCCAGCAGCCTGGAGTCCGGGCGCACGAATCAGCCCCAGCATTTT; cdr3_aa: CASSLESGRTNQPQHF
d_call: TRBD2; j_call: TRBJ2-2; clone_size: -; v_call: TRBV10-3; cdr3_nt: TGTGCCATCAGTGAGTCGAGTAGCGGGAGACCCGGGGAGCTGTTTTTT; cdr3_aa: CAISESSSGRPGELFF
d_call: -; j_call: TRBJ2-7; clone_size: -; v_call: TRBV5-4; cdr3_nt: TGTGCCAGCAGCCAAATAGGGGGCTACGAGCAGTACTTC; cdr3_aa: CASSQIGGYEQYF
d_call: -; j_call: TRBJ2-7; clone_size: -; v_call: TRBV18; cdr3_nt: TGTGCCAGCTCACGGGGGGCTAGCTCCTACGAGCAGTACTTC; cdr3_aa: CASSRGASSYEQYF
d_call: -; j_call: TRBJ1-6; clone_size: -; v_call: TRBV6-5; cdr3_nt: TGTGCCAGCAATTGGGGCAGGGACTCACCCCTCCACTTT; cdr3_aa: CASNWGRDSPLHF
d_call: -; j_call: TRBJ2-3; clone_size: -; v_call: TRBV28; cdr3_nt: TGTGCCAGCAGGGAGAGGCGGATGGAGCAGTATTTT; cdr3_aa: CASRERRMEQYF
d_call: -; j_call: TRBJ2-1; clone_size: -; v_call: TRBV27; cdr3_nt: TGTGCCACCTATAGGGATAATGAGCAGTTCTTC; cdr3_aa: CATYRDNEQFF
d_call: -; j_call: TRBJ1-1; clone_size: -; v_call: TRBV10-3; cdr3_nt: TGTGCCATCAGTGGACAGCGGAACACTGAAGCTTTCTTT; cdr3_aa: CAISGQRNTEAFF
d_call: -; j_call: TRBJ2-6; clone_size: -; v_call: TRBV15; cdr3_nt: TGTGCCACCAGCAGGGGCATTTCGGCTGGGGCCAACGTCCTGACTTTC; cdr3_aa: CATSRGISAGANVLTF
d_call: TRBD2; j_call: TRBJ2-5; clone_size: -; v_call: TRBV6-5; cdr3_nt: TGTGCCAGCAGTTTAGGGACTAGCGGGAGCGAGACCCAGTACTTC; cdr3_aa: CASSLGTSGSETQYF
d_call: TRBD2; j_call: TRBJ2-5; clone_size: -; v_call: TRBV18; cdr3_nt: TGTGCCAGCTCACCTGGACTAGCGGGGGGGCAAGAGACCCAGTACTTC; cdr3_aa: CASSPGLAGGQETQYF
d_call: -; j_call: TRBJ2-5; clone_size: -; v_call: TRBV5-4; cdr3_nt: TGTGCCAGCAGCTTGACAGGGTACTCCCAAGAGACCCAGTACTTC; cdr3_aa: CASSLTGYSQETQYF
d_call: -; j_call: TRBJ2-7; clone_size: -; v_call: TRBV6-1; cdr3_nt: TGTGCCAGCAGTGAGGTGGCCGGGGCTCTCGAGCAGTACTTC; cdr3_aa: CASSEVAGALEQYF
d_call: -; j_call: TRBJ2-3; clone_size: -; v_call: TRBV6-5; cdr3_nt: TGTGCCAGCACCCGGGACAGCACAGATACGCAGTATTTT; cdr3_aa: CASTRDSTDTQYF
d_call: -; j_call: TRBJ1-1; clone_size: few; v_call: TRBV6-5; cdr3_nt: TGTGCCAGCACAAAACAGGGACATTTGAACACTGAAGCTTTCTTT; cdr3_aa: CASTKQGHLNTEAFF
d_call: -; j_call: TRBJ1-1; clone_size: once; v_call: TRBV5-1; cdr3_nt: TGCGCCAGCAGCCGAGAAATTCACGGTGAAACTGAAGCTTTCTTT; cdr3_aa: CASSREIHGETEAFF
d_call: -; j_call: TRBJ2-5; clone_size: -; v_call: TRBV5-1; cdr3_nt: TGCGCCAGCAGCTTGGGTTCGGGGAGAGTTGTGGAGACCCAGTACTTC; cdr3_aa: CASSLGSGRVVETQYF
d_call: TRBD2; j_call: TRBJ2-1; clone_size: once; v_call: TRBV4-1; cdr3_nt: TGCGCCAGCAGCCTTCTAGCGGGCTCCTACAATGAGCAGTTCTTC; cdr3_aa: CASSLLAGSYNEQFF
d_call: TRBD2; j_call: TRBJ2-2; clone_size: -; v_call: TRBV5-1; cdr3_nt: TGCGCCAGCAGCTTGTGGACTAGCGGGATATATAGTAGCGGGGAGCTGTTTTTT; cdr3_aa: CASSLWTSGIYSSGELFF
d_call: -; j_call: TRBJ2-1; clone_size: -; v_call: TRBV3-1/TRBV3-2; cdr3_nt: TGTGCCAGCAGCGTCAGCTGTCCCATTTCCGACAATGAGCAGTTCTTC; cdr3_aa: CASSVSCPISDNEQFF
d_call: TRBD2; j_call: TRBJ2-3; clone_size: -; v_call: TRBV5-4; cdr3_nt: TGTGCCAGCAGCACCCCTAGCGGGAGGACAGATACGCAGTATTTT; cdr3_aa: CASSTPSGRTDTQYF
d_call: -; j_call: TRBJ1-1; clone_size: -; v_call: TRBV6-6; cdr3_nt: TGTGCCAGCAGTGAGCAGGAGGGAGGAACTGAAGCTTTCTTT; cdr3_aa: CASSEQEGGTEAFF
d_call: TRBD1; j_call: TRBJ2-7; clone_size: -; v_call: TRBV2; cdr3_nt: TGTGCCAGCAGTGAGCCGGGACAGGGGGCTTCCTACGAGCAGTACTTC; cdr3_aa: CASSEPGQGASYEQYF
d_call: TRBD2; j_call: TRBJ2-7; clone_size: -; v_call: TRBV27; cdr3_nt: TGTGCCAGCAGTTCCAGGGGACTAGCGGGAGATTGGCAGTACTTC; cdr3_aa: CASSSRGLAGDWQYF
d_call: TRBD2; j_call: TRBJ2-3; clone_size: -; v_call: TRBV24-1; cdr3_nt: TGTGCCACCAGTGATGGGGGACTAGCGGGCTCTTCAGATACGCAGTATTTT; cdr3_aa: CATSDGGLAGSSDTQYF
d_call: -; j_call: TRBJ2-5; clone_size: -; v_call: TRBV6-5; cdr3_nt: TGTGCCAGCAGTCGAAGTAGCGTACAAGAGACCCAGTACTTC; cdr3_aa: CASSRSSVQETQYF
d_call: -; j_call: TRBJ1-1; clone_size: -; v_call: TRBV18; cdr3_nt: TGTGCCAGCTCACCTATAGGGGGGAACCCCACTGAAGCTTTCTTT; cdr3_aa: CASSPIGGNPTEAFF
d_call: TRBD2; j_call: TRBJ2-1; clone_size: -; v_call: TRBV4-2; cdr3_nt: TGTGCCAGCAGCCAAGACGGACTAGCGGGATACAATGAGCAGTTCTTC; cdr3_aa: CASSQDGLAGYNEQFF
d_call: TRBD1; j_call: TRBJ1-1; clone_size: -; v_call: TRBV5-1; cdr3_nt: TGCGCCAGCACATCGTCTCCCGGGACAGGGGCCGGGAATGAAGCTTTCTTT; cdr3_aa: CASTSSPGTGAGNEAFF
d_call: TRBD1; j_call: TRBJ1-3; clone_size: -; v_call: TRBV9; cdr3_nt: TGTGCCAGCAGCCCCTATAGGGACAGGACCCACACCATATATTTT; cdr3_aa: CASSPYRDRTHTIYF
d_call: TRBD1; j_call: TRBJ2-1; clone_size: -; v_call: TRBV7-3; cdr3_nt: TGTGCCAGCAGCTCCACGGGACAGGCTAACAATGAGCAGTTCTTC; cdr3_aa: CASSSTGQANNEQFF
d_call: TRBD2; j_call: TRBJ2-5; clone_size: -; v_call: TRBV2; cdr3_nt: TGTGCCAGCAGCCAAGGGAGGGTAGAGACCCAGTACTTC; cdr3_aa: CASSQGRVETQYF
d_call: -; j_call: TRBJ1-1; clone_size: -; v_call: TRBV19; cdr3_nt: TGTGCCAGTAAACCAAGGCAGGGATATGGGGACACTGAAGCTTTCTTT; cdr3_aa: CASKPRQGYGDTEAFF